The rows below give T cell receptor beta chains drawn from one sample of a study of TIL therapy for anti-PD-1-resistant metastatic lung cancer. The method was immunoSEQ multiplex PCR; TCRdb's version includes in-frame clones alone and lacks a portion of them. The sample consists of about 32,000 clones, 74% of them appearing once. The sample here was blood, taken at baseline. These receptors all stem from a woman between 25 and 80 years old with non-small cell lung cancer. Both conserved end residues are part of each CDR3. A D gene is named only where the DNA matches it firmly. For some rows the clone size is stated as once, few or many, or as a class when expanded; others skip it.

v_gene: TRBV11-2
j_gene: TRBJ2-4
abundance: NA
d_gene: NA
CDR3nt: TGTGCCAGCAGCTTAGGTTTTGAAAACATTCAGTACTTC
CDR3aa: CASSLGFENIQYF

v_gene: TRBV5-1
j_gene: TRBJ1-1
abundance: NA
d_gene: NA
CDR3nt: TGCGCCAGCAGCTTCACTAAACAGGGATTCGCTGAAGCTTTCTTT
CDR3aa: CASSFTKQGFAEAFF

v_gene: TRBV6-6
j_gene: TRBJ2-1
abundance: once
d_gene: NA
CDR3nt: TGTGCCAGCAGGCCGGGGTCCCGAAGAGGGAATGAGCAGTTCTTC
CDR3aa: CASRPGSRRGNEQFF

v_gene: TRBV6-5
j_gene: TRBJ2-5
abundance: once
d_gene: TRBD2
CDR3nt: TGTGCCAGCAGTTCACGCGGACTAGCGGAAGAGACCCAGTACTTC
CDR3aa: CASSSRGLAEETQYF

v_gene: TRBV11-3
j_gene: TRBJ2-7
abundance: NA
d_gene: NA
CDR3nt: TGTGCCAGCAGCCGACGGCAGGTGACCTACGAGCAGTACTTC
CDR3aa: CASSRRQVTYEQYF

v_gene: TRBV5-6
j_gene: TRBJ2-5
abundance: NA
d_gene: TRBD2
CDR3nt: TGTGCCAGCAGCCCGGTAGCGGGAGGGCTGGGCGAGACCCAGTACTTC
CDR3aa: CASSPVAGGLGETQYF

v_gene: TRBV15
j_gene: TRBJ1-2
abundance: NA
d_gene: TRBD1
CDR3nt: TGTGCCACCAGCGTAGACAGGGGGCATCATGGCTACACCTTC
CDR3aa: CATSVDRGHHGYTF

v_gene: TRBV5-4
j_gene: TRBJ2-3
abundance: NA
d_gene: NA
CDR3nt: TGTGCCAGCAGCTTAGGGGGGAAGTCAGATACGCAGTATTTT
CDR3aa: CASSLGGKSDTQYF

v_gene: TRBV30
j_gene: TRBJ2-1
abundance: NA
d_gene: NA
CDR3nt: TGTGCTTCGGATCTTGGGGGGAGCTCCTACAATGAGCAGTTCTTC
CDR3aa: CASDLGGSSYNEQFF

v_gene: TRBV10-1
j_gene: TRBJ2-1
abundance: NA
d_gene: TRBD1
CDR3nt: TGCGCCAGCAGGCCGGGACAGGGGGCGCGAAATGAGCAGTTCTTC
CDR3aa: CASRPGQGARNEQFF

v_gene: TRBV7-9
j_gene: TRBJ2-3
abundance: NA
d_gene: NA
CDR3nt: TGTGCCAGCAGCCTCGACAGGACAGATACGCAGTATTTT
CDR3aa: CASSLDRTDTQYF

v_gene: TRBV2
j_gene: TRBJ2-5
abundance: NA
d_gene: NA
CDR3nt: TGTGCCAGCAGCCCGACGGTGGTAGGGGAGACCCAGTACTTC
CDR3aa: CASSPTVVGETQYF

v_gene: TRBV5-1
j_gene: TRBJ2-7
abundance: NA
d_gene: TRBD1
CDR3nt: TGCGCCAGCAGTCTATCACCGGGACAGGGATACGAGCAGTACTTC
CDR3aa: CASSLSPGQGYEQYF